This T cell receptor beta chain was recovered during a study of PD-L1 blockade in urothelial cancer. Whole-study results and caveats: Below-median TCR clonality that was measured in pretreatment blood predicted better survival.

This sample's time point: pretreatment peripheral blood. Anywhere from 1 to 8 samples came from each patient, spanning pretreatment and on-treatment. What went into each PCR as a spike was synthetic TCR analog templates. Only in-frame clones appear in the TCRdb table, and some are missing; sequencing was by immunoSEQ multiplex PCR. The sample has more than 85,000 clones; over 75% are singletons. The germline gives CDR1 LGHNA, CDR2 YNFKEQ. The V end was cut by 0 bases, the J end by 7 bases, with 10 bases between. This CDR3 is 14 amino acids long. In regard to this clone: No antigen is known for it.

The rearrangement links TRBV4-2 to TRBJ2-1; no firm D call. This TCR was recovered from a man in his 60s with urothelial cancer. The material sequenced was PBMCs, taken around atezolizumab (anti-PD-L1) treatment. DNA for the CDR3: TGTGCCAGCAGCCAAGATTCCCTAGGTAATGAGCAGTTCTTC. Amino acids: CASSQDSLGNEQFF.